A single sample gave rise to the 32 T cell receptor beta chains below, sequenced in a study of blood T cell repertoires in COVID-19. Profiling relied on immunoSEQ multiplex PCR, and the TCRdb table lists in-frame clones only, not all of them. The sample contains 150,000 to 200,000 clones, 79% of which appear only once. Material: peripheral blood. The receptors come from a woman between 35 and 50 years old with COVID-19, enrolled during active disease.

This chain links TRBV6-6 with TRBJ2-7; D might be TRBD1 (6 bases). Germline V lookup: CDR1 MNHNY, CDR2 SVGAGI (reference sequence). V was trimmed by 6 bases and J by 1 base, leaving 13 bases between them. This CDR3 has 14 amino acids. The CDR3 reads CASSPGTRSYEQYF. CDR3 coding DNA: TGTGCCAGCAGCCCCGGGACAAGATCCTACGAGCAGTACTTC.

This clone was counted between two and nine times. CDR3 DNA sequence: TGTGCCAGCAGGCCAAACAGGGGGTTGGATGGCTACACCTTC. Translating gives CASRPNRGLDGYTF. The chain couples TRBV6-5 to TRBJ1-2, with TRBD1 identical over 8 bases. Germline values: CDR1 MNHEY, CDR2 SVGAGI. Unmatched junction bases numbered 9, after V lost 6 bases and J lost 6 bases. CDR3 length equals 14 residues.

The genes are TRBV19 and TRBJ2-1; D not certain. The CDR3 extends over 16 amino acids. Germline loops: CDR1 LNHDA, CDR2 SQIVND (reference sequence). V gave up 1 base and J gave up 6 bases, with 16 bases separating them. The CDR3 sequence is CASSIGQAILLNEQFF. Here the CDR3 DNA reads TGTGCCAGTAGTATAGGGCAGGCCATTCTACTCAATGAGCAGTTCTTC.

V gene TRBV30 combines with J gene TRBJ2-5; maybe TRBD1 (6 bases). Germline CDR1 and CDR2: GTSNPN and SVGIG (reference sequence). The CDR3 sequence is 10 residues long. The V end was cut by 5 bases, the J end by 9 bases, with 10 bases between. CDR3 sequence (DNA): TGTGCCTGGGGGGGCCCAGCCCAGTACTTC. Protein product: CAWGGPAQYF. Combining the CDR3 with reference TRBV30 and TRBJ2-5 gives the whole variable domain SQTIHQWPATLVQPVGSPLSLECTVEGTSNPNLYWYRQAAGRGLQLLFYSVGIGQISSEVPQNLSASRPQDRQFILSSKKLLLSDSGFYLCAWGGPAQYFGPGTRLLVL.

The chain couples TRBV20-1 to TRBJ2-4; 9 bases fit TRBD1. V shed 3 bases and J 6 bases; nucleotides not matched to a gene: 3. The CDR3 sequence is 13 residues long. In germline, CDR1 is DFQATT, CDR2 SNEGSKA (reference sequence). CDR3 protein: CSASRQGGNIQYF. CDR3 DNA sequence: TGCAGTGCTAGTCGACAGGGGGGAAACATTCAGTACTTC.

CDR3 sequence reads: CASSEAHAGGTDTQYF. The CDR3, as DNA: TGTGCCAGCAGTGAAGCGCACGCGGGGGGAACAGATACGCAGTATTTT. The rearrangement joins TRBV2 to TRBJ2-3, with 8 bases identical to TRBD2. Trimming took 0 bases from V and 3 from J; bases not matched to a gene: 5. Per germline, CDR1 SNHLY and CDR2 FYNNEI. The CDR3 loop spans 16 amino acids.

This clone was seen more than once but under ten times. CDR3 protein: CASSQGPSGNRQFF. CDR3 coding DNA: TGTGCCAGCAGCCAAGGCCCTAGCGGGAATAGGCAGTTCTTC. This chain uses TRBV3-1 (or the pseudogene TRBV3-2) with TRBJ2-1; TRBD2 agrees at 9 bases. CDR3 size: 14 residues. CDR1 and CDR2 (germline): LGHDT, YNNKEL (reference sequence). With V trimmed by 1 base and J by 12 bases, 7 bases remained unmatched.

This sequence joins TRBV10-3 and TRBJ2-1, with TRBD2 identical over 9 bases. The J segment lost 10 bases and the V segment lost 10 bases, leaving 14 bases of the junction unmatched. CDR1 and CDR2 from the germline V gene are ENHRY and SYGVKD. The CDR3 covers 14 residues. CDR3 sequence reads: CATRLAGAQAEQFF. CDR3 bases: TGTGCCACCCGCTTAGCGGGAGCCCAAGCCGAGCAGTTCTTC.

This rearrangement joins TRBV18 to TRBJ2-7; 7 bases match TRBD1. The germline gives CDR1 KGHSH, CDR2 LQKENI. The ends lost 1 base at V and 2 bases at J; junction bases unmatched: 2. The CDR3 has 14 residues. CDR3 region: CASSPRQGPYEQYF. The DNA of the CDR3 is TGTGCCAGCTCACCACGACAGGGACCCTACGAGCAGTACTTC.

This clone was picked up a small number of times. The rearrangement links TRBV9 to TRBJ1-2, with TRBD1 as a possible D gene (5 bases). Germline V lookup: CDR1 SGDLS, CDR2 YYNGEE. CDR3 length: 15 residues. With 3 bases removed from V and 4 bases from J, the gap between germline ends came to 16 bases. The chain's CDR3 is CASSGGEGLGYGYTF. The CDR3 DNA sequence: TGTGCCAGCAGCGGAGGGGAGGGGTTAGGCTATGGCTACACCTTC.

The V gene is TRBV6-5, the J gene TRBJ2-3, with 7 bases that match TRBD1. Unmatched junction bases numbered 11, after V lost 6 bases and J lost 5 bases. This CDR3 comprises 15 residues. CDR1 and CDR2 from the germline V gene are MNHEY and SVGAGI. CDR3 in amino acids: CASRPGQVSGDTQYF. CDR3 DNA sequence: TGTGCCAGCAGACCAGGACAGGTCTCGGGAGATACGCAGTATTTT.

The V gene is TRBV25-1, the J gene TRBJ2-3; 7 positions match TRBD2. From germline, CDR1 is MGHDK and CDR2 SYGVNS. This CDR3 contains 16 residues. Losses at the gene ends were 2 bases for V and 3 bases for J; bases not matched to a gene: 8. CDR3 sequence reads: CASSEPRLAETDTQYF. CDR3 DNA: TGTGCCAGCAGTGAACCCAGACTAGCCGAAACAGATACGCAGTATTTT. The full variable domain, its missing parts supplied by reference TRBV25-1 and TRBJ2-3, is EADIYQTPRYLVIGTGKKITLECSQTMGHDKMYWYQQDPGMELHLIHYSYGVNSTEKGDLSSESTVSRIRTEHFPLTLESARPSHTSQYLCASSEPRLAETDTQYFGPGTRLTVL.

The rearrangement links TRBV29-1 to TRBJ1-2; D remains ambiguous. Germline CDR1 SQVTM, CDR2 ANQGSEA. The CDR3 spans 13 residues. V lost 4 bases, J lost 2 bases, and 11 bases lay in between. CDR3 protein: CSVVHRPNYGYTF. The CDR3 DNA reads as TGCAGCGTTGTCCACAGACCAAACTATGGCTACACCTTC.

The V and J genes are TRBV9 and TRBJ2-1; D not certain. CDR1 SGDLS and CDR2 YYNGEE come from the germline V gene. There are 13 residues in the CDR3. Trimming removed 3 bases from V and 3 bases from J, with 7 bases in between. CDR3 bases: TGTGCCAGCAGCGGGCCCGTCTACAATGAGCAGTTCTTC. Encoded protein: CASSGPVYNEQFF.

This chain uses TRBV29-1 with TRBJ1-3; D call uncertain. The CDR3 runs to 12 residues. Germline loops: CDR1 SQVTM, CDR2 ANQGSEA. The germline V and J ends were trimmed by 6 bases and 3 bases, with 9 bases remaining between them. In DNA, the CDR3 is TGCAGCGTCCATCAAAATGGAAACACCATATATTTT. Protein sequence: CSVHQNGNTIYF.

The chain couples TRBV15 to TRBJ2-5; maybe TRBD1 (5 bases). V lost 0 bases and J 5 bases, leaving 16 bases between the germline ends. The CDR3 spans 16 residues. Germline CDR1 is LNHNV and CDR2 is YYDKDF (reference sequence). The CDR3 sequence: CATSRDGAGNWETQYF. CDR3 nucleotides: TGTGCCACCAGCAGAGATGGGGCAGGGAATTGGGAGACCCAGTACTTC.

The chain uses TRBV10-2 and TRBJ1-5; 8 nucleotides match TRBD1. CDR3 length equals 13 residues. Germline CDR1 WSHSY, CDR2 SAAADI. V shed 5 bases and J 5 bases; nucleotides not matched to a gene: 2. CDR3 residues: CASSTQGDQPQHF. As DNA, the CDR3 is TGCGCCAGCAGTACACAGGGGGATCAGCCCCAGCATTTT.

The chain employs TRBV7-9 and TRBJ2-7; 9 bases are shared with TRBD1. The CDR3 is made up of 16 amino acids. The germline V gene has CDR1 SEHNR and CDR2 FQNEAQ (reference sequence). The ends lost 4 bases at V and 3 bases at J; junction bases unmatched: 10. The CDR3 spells CASSSPGDRANYEQYF. CDR3 nucleotide sequence: TGTGCCAGCAGCTCCCCCGGGGACAGGGCGAACTACGAGCAGTACTTC. Complete variable domain (other parts from reference TRBV7-9 and TRBJ2-7): DTGVSQNPRHKITKRGQNVTFRCDPISEHNRLYWYRQTLGQGPEFLTYFQNEAQLEKSRLLSDRFSAERPKGSFSTLEIQRTEQGDSAMYLCASSSPGDRANYEQYFGPGTRLTVT.

The gene calls are TRBV6-5 and TRBJ1-2; D not certain. CDR1 MNHEY and CDR2 SVGAGI come from the germline V gene. V was pared by 8 bases and J by 3 bases, with 13 bases between. This CDR3 region has 13 residues. CDR3 coding DNA: TGTGCCAGCGCTGGCGGGTACTACTATGGCTACACCTTC. This sequence encodes CASAGGYYYGYTF.

V and J are TRBV2 and TRBJ1-2; unclear D gene. The CDR3 totals 13 residues. CDR1 and CDR2 (germline): SNHLY, FYNNEI. Trimming took off 3 bases at V and 14 bases at J, with 19 bases between the two ends. The CDR3 is CASSEAETSVGTF. The CDR3 nucleotides are TGTGCCAGCAGTGAGGCAGAAACAAGCGTAGGAACCTTC.

The chain has TRBV18 and TRBJ2-5; a weak D match, TRBD1 (6 bases). Germline lookup yields CDR1 KGHSH and CDR2 LQKENI. Trimming removed 3 bases from V and 3 bases from J, with 14 bases in between. The CDR3 covers 15 residues. CDR3 in amino acids: CASSPQRNREETQYF. CDR3 coding DNA: TGTGCCAGCTCACCTCAGAGAAACAGGGAAGAGACCCAGTACTTC.

The sample holds one count of this clone. The rearrangement uses TRBV6-1 and TRBJ2-7; TRBD1 matches at 7 bases. J lost 8 bases, V lost 0 bases, and 10 bases had no gene match. The CDR3 has 15 amino acids. Germline assignment: CDR1 MNHNS and CDR2 SASEGT. The CDR3 sequence is CASSEAHGTVAKQYF. CDR3 DNA: TGTGCCAGCAGTGAAGCTCACGGGACAGTTGCCAAGCAGTACTTC.

This chain connects TRBV11-2 to TRBJ1-1, with D possibly TRBD1 on 5 matching bases. Germline lookup yields CDR1 SGHAT and CDR2 FQNNGV. V was cut by 9 bases and J by 4 bases, with 15 bases left in between. The CDR3 has 13 residues. The CDR3 protein is CASGGDWGTEAFF. The CDR3 DNA is TGTGCCAGTGGAGGGGATTGGGGCACTGAAGCTTTCTTT.

The chain has TRBV23-1 and TRBJ2-4, with D uncertain. TRBV23-1 belongs to the ORF category, with a function that is uncertain. The CDR3 has 16 residues. Trimming removed 1 base from V and 1 base from J, with 11 bases in between. The CDR3 loop is CASSQYSRSAKNIQYF. In DNA, the CDR3 is TGCGCCAGCAGTCAATACAGCCGCTCGGCCAAAAACATTCAGTACTTC.

V and J are TRBV3-1 (or the pseudogene TRBV3-2) and TRBJ1-1; D might be TRBD1 (6 bases). Germline loops: CDR1 LGHDT, CDR2 YNNKEL (reference sequence). Trimming removed 1 base from V and 1 base from J, with 13 bases in between. This CDR3 contains 16 residues. CDR3 region: CASSQGGGVKNTEAFF. The CDR3, as DNA: TGTGCCAGCAGCCAAGGAGGGGGGGTTAAGAACACTGAAGCTTTCTTT.

The gene calls are TRBV27 and TRBJ1-2; 8 bases align to TRBD1. CDR3 size: 14 residues. J gave up 7 bases and V 7 bases, and 11 bases lay outside the gene matches. From germline, CDR1 is MNHEY and CDR2 SMNVEV (reference sequence). The chain's CDR3 is CASMARTGQTGYTF. In DNA, the CDR3 is TGTGCCAGCATGGCCCGGACAGGGCAGACTGGCTACACCTTC.

Here the CDR3 reads CACKQGAQTQYF. The CDR3 bases are TGTGCCTGCAAACAGGGGGCACAGACCCAGTACTTC. The chain couples TRBV12-3 or TRBV12-4 to TRBJ2-5, with TRBD1 matching 9 bases. With 11 bases clipped from V and 6 bases from J, the junction kept 7 bases outside the gene matches. This CDR3 has 12 residues.

The genes are TRBV12-5 and TRBJ2-2, with 10 nucleotides matching TRBD1. The CDR3 covers 15 residues. V dropped 7 bases and J dropped 6; count of bases not matched to a gene: 8. CDR1 and CDR2 (germline): LGHNT, FRNRAP. The CDR3 protein is CASAPGDRGAGELFF. CDR3 nucleotide sequence: TGTGCTAGTGCCCCCGGGGACAGGGGTGCCGGGGAGCTGTTTTTT.

This clone was detected only a few times. The V and J genes are TRBV19 and TRBJ2-5, with TRBD2 as a possible D gene (6 bases). From germline, CDR1 is LNHDA and CDR2 SQIVND (reference sequence). Trimming took off 3 bases at V and 3 bases at J, with 11 bases between the two ends. The CDR3 extends over 14 amino acids. CDR3 DNA: TGTGCCAGTAGTATGGGGGGAAGGAAAGAGACCCAGTACTTC. Its translation is CASSMGGRKETQYF.

This chain connects TRBV5-4 to TRBJ1-6; 7 bases are a match to TRBD1. V lost 4 bases to trimming and J lost 4 bases; unmatched junction nucleotides: 5. CDR3 size: 15 residues. The germline V gene encodes CDR1 SGHNT and CDR2 YYREEE (reference sequence). The CDR3 loop is CASSPQTGYNSPLHF. DNA of the CDR3: TGTGCCAGCAGCCCACAGACAGGGTATAATTCACCCCTCCACTTT. Based on the CDR3 plus reference TRBV5-4 and TRBJ1-6, the full variable domain is ETGVTQSPTHLIKTRGQQVTLRCSSQSGHNTVSWYQQALGQGPQFIFQYYREEENGRGNFPPRFSGLQFPNYSSELNVNALELDDSALYLCASSPQTGYNSPLHFGNGTRLTVT.

In this sample, this clone turned up a few times. The genes are TRBV7-9 and TRBJ1-4, with unresolved D. The germline CDR1 and CDR2 sequences are SEHNR and FQNEAQ (reference sequence). The CDR3 is made up of 14 amino acids. Deletions cut 5 bases from V and 4 bases from J, with 11 bases between. DNA of the CDR3: TGTGCCAGCAGCCCTAGGTTCGATAATGAAAAACTGTTTTTT. It encodes CASSPRFDNEKLFF.

To note about this clone: A much larger clonotype is one base distant, so this may be a read error. Other DNA sequences of this sample code for an identical CDR3. The chain is built from TRBV5-4 and TRBJ1-5; 7 bases align to TRBD1. J was trimmed by 5 bases and V by 4 bases; bases with no gene match: 6. This CDR3 contains 14 residues. Germline V gene lookup returns CDR1 SGHNT and CDR2 YYREEE (reference sequence). The CDR3 bases are TGTGCCAGCAGCCCAGGGGGGACTGATCAGCCCCAGCATTTT. Its protein product is CASSPGGTDQPQHF.